This T cell receptor (beta chain) was found in a study of blood T cell repertoires in COVID-19. Study-wide context: The United States, Italy and Spain were the sources of the acute and convalescent COVID-19 samples. Nucleic acid was either cDNA or gDNA, and it came from T cells, B-cell-depleted T cells, or PBMCs.

In the authors' methods: It was from reference gene primer amplification that nucleated cell counts were estimated. Here immunoSEQ multiplex PCR was the method, and the copy in TCRdb shows in-frame clones only, minus some. The D gene and trimming were derived from the DNA, and the V and J assignments and clone size from that table. The sample includes approximately 220,000 clones, around 85% of them seen just once. Germline loops: CDR1 SNHLY, CDR2 FYNNEI. The CDR3 loop spans 16 amino acids. V shed 3 bases and J 5 bases; nucleotides not matched to a gene: 5. The sequence derives from a woman aged 80 or older with acute or convalescent COVID-19. The chain recombines TRBV2 with TRBJ2-3, with TRBD2 matching 13 bases. Source material: peripheral blood. DNA of the CDR3: TGTGCCAGCAGTGAGGGACTAGCGGGGCCCGTAGATACGCAGTATTTT. Amino acids: CASSEGLAGPVDTQYF.